The sequence of this T cell receptor beta chain was determined in a study of patients and donors after allogeneic stem cell transplantation. TCRdb processed the RT-PCR reads anew with MiXCR; each CDR3 protein has one entry. The sample shows about 230,000 distinct CDR3 sequences, 12% to 15% of them seen only once. This clonotype was counted ten times or more. The CDR3 totals 15 residues. After removal of 4 bases from V and 3 bases from J, the junction contained 9 bases not matched to a gene. Germline loops: CDR1 SGHRS, CDR2 YFSETQ. Sequenced sample: blood, either unsorted or a sorted T cell fraction (not recorded which). The chain combines TRBV5-1 with TRBJ2-5, with 7 bases lining up with TRBD1. This TCR was sampled from a human donor who was either an allogeneic HSCT recipient or a stem cell or donor lymphocyte infusion donor (not recorded which). It is not recorded whose cells these are; they may come from a transplant donor. As DNA, the CDR3 is TGCGCCAGCAGCCCAGGGACAGCTACTGAAGAGACCCAGTACTTC. This gives the protein CASSPGTATEETQYF. The variable domain in full, completed from reference TRBV5-1 and TRBJ2-5, reads KAGVTQTPRYLIKTRGQQVTLSCSPISGHRSVSWYQQTPGQGLQFLFEYFSETQRNKGNFPGRFSGRQFSNSRSEMNVSTLELGDSALYLCASSPGTATEETQYFGPGTRLLVL.